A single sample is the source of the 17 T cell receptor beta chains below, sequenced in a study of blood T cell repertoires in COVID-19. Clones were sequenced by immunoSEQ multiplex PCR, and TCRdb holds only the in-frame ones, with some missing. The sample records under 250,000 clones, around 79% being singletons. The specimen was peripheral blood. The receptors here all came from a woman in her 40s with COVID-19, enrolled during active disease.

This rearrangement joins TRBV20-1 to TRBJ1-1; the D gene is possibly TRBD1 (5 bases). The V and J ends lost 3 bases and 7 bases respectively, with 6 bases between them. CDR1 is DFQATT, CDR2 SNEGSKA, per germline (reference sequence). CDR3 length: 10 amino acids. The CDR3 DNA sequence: TGCAGTGCTAGTGACAGTGAAGCTTTCTTT. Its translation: CSASDSEAFF.

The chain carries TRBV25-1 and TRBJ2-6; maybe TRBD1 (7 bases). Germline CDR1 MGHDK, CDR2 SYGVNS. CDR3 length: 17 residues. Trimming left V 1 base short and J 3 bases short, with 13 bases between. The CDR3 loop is CASSEFRGAGGANVLTF. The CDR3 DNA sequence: TGTGCCAGCAGTGAATTCAGGGGGGCAGGTGGGGCCAACGTCCTGACTTTC.

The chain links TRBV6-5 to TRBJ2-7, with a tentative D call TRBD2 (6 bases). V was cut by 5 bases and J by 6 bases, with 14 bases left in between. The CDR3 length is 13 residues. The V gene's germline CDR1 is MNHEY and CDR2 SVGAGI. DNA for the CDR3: TGTGCCAGCAGTCCCCTAACCGGGGGCGAGCAGTACTTC. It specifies CASSPLTGGEQYF.

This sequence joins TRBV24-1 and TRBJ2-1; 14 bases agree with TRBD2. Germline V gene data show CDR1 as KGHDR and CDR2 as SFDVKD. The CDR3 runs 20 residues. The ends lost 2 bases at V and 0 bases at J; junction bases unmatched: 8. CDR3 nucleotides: TGTGCCACCAGTGATTCCCCTGGACTAGCGGGGGGCCCCTCCTACAATGAGCAGTTCTTC. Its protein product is CATSDSPGLAGGPSYNEQFF.

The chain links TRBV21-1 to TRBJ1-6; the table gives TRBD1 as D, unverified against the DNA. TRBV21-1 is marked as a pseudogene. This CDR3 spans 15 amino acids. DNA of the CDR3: TGTGCCAGCAGCAATAAGACAGGGGAGGGTTCACCCCTCCACTTT. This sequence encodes CASSNKTGEGSPLHF.

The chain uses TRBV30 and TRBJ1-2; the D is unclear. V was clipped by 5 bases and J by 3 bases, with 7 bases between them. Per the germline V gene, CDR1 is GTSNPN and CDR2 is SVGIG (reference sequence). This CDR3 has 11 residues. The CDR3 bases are TGTGCCTGGGCGGACTACTATGGCTACACCTTC. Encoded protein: CAWADYYGYTF.

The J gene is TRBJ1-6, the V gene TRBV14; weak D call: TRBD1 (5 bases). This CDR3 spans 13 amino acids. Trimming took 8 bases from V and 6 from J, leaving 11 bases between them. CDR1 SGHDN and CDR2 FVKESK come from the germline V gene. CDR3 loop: CASGRGGNSPLHF. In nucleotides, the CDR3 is TGTGCCAGCGGGCGGGGCGGTAATTCACCCCTCCACTTT.

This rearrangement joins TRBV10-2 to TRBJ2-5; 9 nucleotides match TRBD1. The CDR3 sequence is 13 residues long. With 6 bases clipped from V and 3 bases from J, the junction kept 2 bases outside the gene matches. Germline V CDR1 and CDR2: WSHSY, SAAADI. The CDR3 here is CASSWTGEETQYF. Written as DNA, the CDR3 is TGCGCCAGCAGCTGGACAGGGGAAGAGACCCAGTACTTC.

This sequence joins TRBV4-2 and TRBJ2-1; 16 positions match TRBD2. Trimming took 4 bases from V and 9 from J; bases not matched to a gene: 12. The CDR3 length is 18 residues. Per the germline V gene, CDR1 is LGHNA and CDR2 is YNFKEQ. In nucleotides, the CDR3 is TGTGCCAGCAGCCCGGGGACTAGCGGGGGGGCTCCCCAGGGTGAGCAGTTCTTC. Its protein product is CASSPGTSGGAPQGEQFF.

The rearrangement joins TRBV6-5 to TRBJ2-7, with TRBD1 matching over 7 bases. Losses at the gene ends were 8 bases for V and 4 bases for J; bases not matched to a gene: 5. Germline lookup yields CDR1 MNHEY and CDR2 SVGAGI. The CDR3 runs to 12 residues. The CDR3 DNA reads TGTGCCAGCGGGGACAGCCTTTACGAGCAGTACTTC. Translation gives CASGDSLYEQYF.

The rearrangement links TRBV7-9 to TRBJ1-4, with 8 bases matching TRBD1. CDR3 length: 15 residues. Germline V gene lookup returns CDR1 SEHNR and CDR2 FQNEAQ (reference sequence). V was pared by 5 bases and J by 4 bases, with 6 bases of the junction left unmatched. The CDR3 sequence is CASSLIRGLNEKLFF. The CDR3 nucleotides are TGTGCCAGCAGCCTGATCAGGGGGCTTAATGAAAAACTGTTTTTT.

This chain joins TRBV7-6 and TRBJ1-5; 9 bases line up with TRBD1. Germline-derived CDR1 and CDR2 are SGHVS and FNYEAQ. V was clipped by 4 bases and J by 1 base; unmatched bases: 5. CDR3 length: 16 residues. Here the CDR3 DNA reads TGTGCCAGCAGCTCGGGACAGGGTGGGAGCAATCAGCCCCAGCATTTT. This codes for CASSSGQGGSNQPQHF.

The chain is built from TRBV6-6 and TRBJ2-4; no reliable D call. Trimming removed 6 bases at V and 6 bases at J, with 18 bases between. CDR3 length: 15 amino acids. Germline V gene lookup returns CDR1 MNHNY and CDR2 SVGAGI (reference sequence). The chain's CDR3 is CASSEAGVTRNIQYF. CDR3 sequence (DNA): TGTGCCAGCAGCGAGGCCGGCGTCACCAGAAACATTCAGTACTTC.

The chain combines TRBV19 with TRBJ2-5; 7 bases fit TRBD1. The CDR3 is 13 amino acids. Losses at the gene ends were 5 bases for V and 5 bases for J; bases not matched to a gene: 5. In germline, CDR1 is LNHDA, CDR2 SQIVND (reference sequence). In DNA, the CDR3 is TGTGCCAGTAGTGGACAGGTCGACGAGACCCAGTACTTC. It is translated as CASSGQVDETQYF.

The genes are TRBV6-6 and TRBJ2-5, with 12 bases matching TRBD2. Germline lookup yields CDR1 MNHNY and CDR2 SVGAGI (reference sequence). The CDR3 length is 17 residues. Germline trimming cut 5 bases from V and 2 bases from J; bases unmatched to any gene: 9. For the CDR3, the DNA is TGTGCCAGCAGTCCCGGGGGGACTAGCGGGTGGCAAGAGACCCAGTACTTC. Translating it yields CASSPGGTSGWQETQYF.

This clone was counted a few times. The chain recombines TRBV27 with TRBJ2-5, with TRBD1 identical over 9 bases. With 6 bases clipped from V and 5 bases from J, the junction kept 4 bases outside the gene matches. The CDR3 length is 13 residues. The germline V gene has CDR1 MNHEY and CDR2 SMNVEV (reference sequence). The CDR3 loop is CASRLTGGETQYF. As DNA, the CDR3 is TGTGCCAGCAGATTAACAGGGGGCGAGACCCAGTACTTC.

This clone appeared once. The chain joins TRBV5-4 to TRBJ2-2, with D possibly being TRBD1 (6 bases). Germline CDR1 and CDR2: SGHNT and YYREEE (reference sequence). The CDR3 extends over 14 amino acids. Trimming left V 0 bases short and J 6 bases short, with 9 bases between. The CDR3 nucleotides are TGTGCCAGCAGCTTGGATTCAGGGGCCGGGGAGCTGTTTTTT. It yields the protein CASSLDSGAGELFF.